This is a list of T cell receptor beta chains from one sample in a study of T cells in localized non-small cell lung cancer. Using immunoSEQ multiplex PCR, the repertoire was profiled, and TCRdb retains in-frame clones only, with some absent. In the table there are about 35,000 clones, about 92% of which are singletons. Sequences were derived from peripheral blood, sampled before any cancer treatment. These receptors were collected from a female donor older than 55 with stage I lung adenocarcinoma. CDR3s include the opening cysteine and the closing phenylalanine or tryptophan. A D gene is named only where the DNA matches it firmly. Expanded clones are given a class, and other clones once, few, many or no size at all.

d_call	v_call	clone_size	j_call	cdr3_nt	cdr3_aa
TRBD1	TRBV27	.	TRBJ2-7	TGTGCCAGCAGTTTAGAGGCGCGCCAGGGGGCCTACGAGCAGTACTTC	CASSLEARQGAYEQYF
.	TRBV28	.	TRBJ1-2	TGTGCCAGCAGTTTTTACCAGGGTGGTGGCTACACCTTC	CASSFYQGGGYTF
TRBD2	TRBV5-1	.	TRBJ2-3	TGCGCCAGCAGCCGGGGGACTAGCGGGTTCACAGATACGCAGTATTTT	CASSRGTSGFTDTQYF
TRBD1	TRBV5-6	.	TRBJ2-7	TGTGCCAGCAGCTTCTCCGGGACAGCGGAGCAGTACTTC	CASSFSGTAEQYF
.	TRBV6-1	.	TRBJ1-1	TGTGCCAGCAGTGACGGGACGTTACCTCGGGCTTTCTTT	CASSDGTLPRAFF
.	TRBV10-2	once	TRBJ1-3	TGCGCCAGCAGTGAGTCGCAGGGCTCTGGAAACACCATATATTTT	CASSESQGSGNTIYF
.	TRBV10-1	.	TRBJ2-5	TGCGCCAGCAGTCTGGACAGACGACAAGAGACCCAGTACTTC	CASSLDRRQETQYF
TRBD2	TRBV29-1	.	TRBJ2-3	TGCAGCGGATCGGGACTAGGTTCGACAGATACGCAGTATTTT	CSGSGLGSTDTQYF
.	TRBV19	.	TRBJ2-3	TGTGCCAGTAGTATACAGGACGGGGATACGCAGTATTTT	CASSIQDGDTQYF
.	TRBV4-1	few	TRBJ1-2	TGCGCCAGCAGCCAAGCCGGACAGATCTATGGCTACACCTTC	CASSQAGQIYGYTF
TRBD1	TRBV19	.	TRBJ2-1	TGTGCCAGTAGTCCCAGGACAGGTCGGGGCAATGAGCAGTTCTTC	CASSPRTGRGNEQFF
.	TRBV4-1	.	TRBJ2-1	TGCGCCAGCAGCCAAGGACAGCCGGGGGTCAATGAGCAGTTCTTC	CASSQGQPGVNEQFF
.	TRBV4-3	.	TRBJ2-1	TGCGCCAGCAGCCAAGATCTACAGGGTGGGAATGAGCAGTTCTTC	CASSQDLQGGNEQFF
.	TRBV6-6	.	TRBJ1-1	TGTGCCAGCAGTATGGGGGCAACTGAAGCTTTCTTT	CASSMGATEAFF